The next 23 T cell receptor beta chains were all read from a single sample in a study of blood T cell repertoires in COVID-19. Sequencing used immunoSEQ multiplex PCR; TCRdb keeps in-frame clones, though not all of them. The data show roughly 250,000 clones, with around 87% seen just once and less than 4% held by the top ten. The sequenced sample consisted of PBMCs or T cells enriched from blood (not recorded which). These TCRs come from a woman in her forties with acute COVID-19.

This clone has just one count. This chain uses TRBV3-1 (or the pseudogene TRBV3-2) with TRBJ1-6, with TRBD1 matching over 7 bases. After removal of 1 base from V and 2 bases from J, the junction contained 2 bases not matched to a gene. This CDR3 is 16 amino acids long. CDR1 and CDR2 from the germline V gene are LGHDT and YNNKEL (reference sequence). The CDR3 DNA follows: TGTGCCAGCAGCCAAGCCGGGACAGCCTATAATTCACCCCTCCACTTT. Protein sequence: CASSQAGTAYNSPLHF.

The chain uses TRBV5-1 and TRBJ2-1, with TRBD2 identical over 10 bases. Germline trimming cut 0 bases from V and 0 bases from J; bases unmatched to any gene: 0. The CDR3 consists of 16 residues. The germline gives CDR1 SGHRS, CDR2 YFSETQ. This CDR3 is CASSLASGSSYNEQFF. The CDR3 DNA follows: TGCGCCAGCAGCTTGGCTAGCGGGAGCTCCTACAATGAGCAGTTCTTC.

The CDR3 protein is CASSWDRVSSPLHF. As DNA, the CDR3 is TGTGCCAGCAGTTGGGACAGGGTTAGTTCACCCCTCCACTTT. The rearrangement links TRBV25-1 to TRBJ1-6; 9 nucleotides match TRBD1. CDR3 length: 14 amino acids. With 5 bases clipped from V and 9 bases from J, the junction kept 5 bases outside the gene matches. Germline V gene lookup returns CDR1 MGHDK and CDR2 SYGVNS.

V gene TRBV19 combines with J gene TRBJ1-2; 9 bases agree with TRBD1. The germline V gene has CDR1 LNHDA and CDR2 SQIVND (reference sequence). Germline trimming cut 6 bases from V and 3 bases from J; bases unmatched to any gene: 8. CDR3 length: 15 amino acids. As DNA, the CDR3 is TGTGCCAGTAGGACCGGGACAGGGTCTGACTATGGCTACACCTTC. Protein product: CASRTGTGSDYGYTF.

CDR3 bases: TGTGCCACCAGACCTTATTCGGCGGGAGAAGATACGCAGTATTTT. Its translation: CATRPYSAGEDTQYF. The chain uses TRBV6-5 and TRBJ2-3, with 7 positions matching TRBD2. CDR3 size: 15 residues. J was trimmed by 5 bases and V by 10 bases; bases with no gene match: 15. Germline lookup yields CDR1 MNHEY and CDR2 SVGAGI.

CDR3 sequence reads: CASGLGEGEFF. The CDR3 coding sequence is TGTGCTAGTGGTTTGGGGGAGGGAGAGTTCTTC. The rearrangement links TRBV12-5 to TRBJ2-1; 7 positions match TRBD2. Germline-derived CDR1 and CDR2 are LGHNT and FRNRAP. The CDR3 sequence is 11 residues long. J lost 14 bases, V lost 1 base, and 2 bases had no gene match.

The gene calls are TRBV9 and TRBJ1-1, with 7 bases that match TRBD1. Germline V lookup: CDR1 SGDLS, CDR2 YYNGEE. This CDR3 comprises 15 residues. After removal of 3 bases from V and 5 bases from J, the junction contained 10 bases not matched to a gene. The chain's CDR3 is CASSEKTGLRTEAFF. As DNA, the CDR3 is TGTGCCAGCAGCGAGAAGACAGGGCTACGAACTGAAGCTTTCTTT.

CDR3 residues: CASSLLAGRQETQYF. The CDR3 nucleotides are TGTGCCAGCAGCTTGCTAGCGGGCCGACAAGAGACCCAGTACTTC. The V call is TRBV5-4, the J call TRBJ2-5, with 8 nucleotides matching TRBD2. CDR1 SGHNT and CDR2 YYREEE come from the germline V gene (reference sequence). This CDR3 comprises 15 residues. V was pared by 1 base and J by 2 bases, with 4 bases of the junction left unmatched.

J is TRBJ1-5 and V is TRBV27; TRBD1 aligns across 10 bases. The CDR3 extends over 16 amino acids. J was trimmed by 4 bases and V by 7 bases; bases with no gene match: 10. Germline loops: CDR1 MNHEY, CDR2 SMNVEV (reference sequence). CDR3: CASMGDRGFVNQPQHF. CDR3 bases: TGTGCCAGCATGGGGGACAGGGGTTTTGTGAATCAGCCCCAGCATTTT.

This chain joins TRBV6-5 and TRBJ2-3; the D gene is possibly TRBD2 (5 bases). V gave up 7 bases and J gave up 0 bases, with 14 bases separating them. Germline V lookup: CDR1 MNHEY, CDR2 SVGAGI. The CDR3 has 15 residues. CDR3 amino acids: CASKLDFSSTDTQYF. The CDR3 bases are TGTGCCAGCAAATTGGACTTCTCTAGCACAGATACGCAGTATTTT.

This sequence joins TRBV18 and TRBJ1-4; D remains unclear. Germline-derived CDR1 and CDR2 are KGHSH and LQKENI. V gave up 2 bases and J gave up 0 bases, with 10 bases separating them. The CDR3 is 16 amino acids. The DNA of the CDR3 is TGTGCCAGCTCACCAGGTCAGGTTCCAACTAATGAAAAACTGTTTTTT. It is translated as CASSPGQVPTNEKLFF.

The chain recombines TRBV3-1 (or the pseudogene TRBV3-2) with TRBJ1-2; a weak D match, TRBD1 (5 bases). The CDR3 length is 14 residues. Germline V CDR1 and CDR2: LGHDT, YNNKEL (reference sequence). Trimming removed 8 bases from V and 6 bases from J, with 19 bases in between. CDR3 sequence (DNA): TGTGCCAGCTCTCGGGGAGGGGAAGGGAATGGCTACACCTTC. As protein: CASSRGGEGNGYTF.

The genes are TRBV7-9 and TRBJ2-7; maybe TRBD1 (6 bases). CDR3 length equals 14 residues. V was pared by 6 bases and J by 4 bases, with 16 bases between. Looked up from germline, CDR1 is SEHNR and CDR2 is FQNEAQ (reference sequence). This CDR3 reads CASSQDQGIYEQYF. As DNA, the CDR3 is TGTGCCAGCAGTCAGGATCAGGGGATATACGAGCAGTACTTC.

The chain links TRBV14 to TRBJ2-7, with 12 bases fitting TRBD2. The length of the CDR3 is 15 residues. The junction had 4 bases not matched to a gene; V was cut back by 1 base and J by 6 bases. The germline V gene encodes CDR1 SGHDN and CDR2 FVKESK. CDR3 DNA: TGTGCCAGCAGCCAAGCGGCTAGCGGGAGGGGCGAGCAGTACTTC. It specifies CASSQAASGRGEQYF.

The chain carries TRBV5-4 and TRBJ2-1; maybe TRBD2 (7 bases). This CDR3 is built from 15 residues. CDR1 is SGHNT, CDR2 YYREEE, per germline (reference sequence). V lost 1 base to trimming and J lost 4 bases, with 12 bases between them. This chain's CDR3 is CASSLRGGAYNEQFF. DNA of the CDR3: TGTGCCAGCAGCTTGAGGGGGGGAGCATACAATGAGCAGTTCTTC.

The chain couples TRBV5-1 to TRBJ2-7; 9 nucleotides align to TRBD2. Looked up from germline, CDR1 is SGHRS and CDR2 is YFSETQ. V dropped 4 bases and J dropped 4; count of bases not matched to a gene: 12. The CDR3 spans 16 residues. DNA of the CDR3: TGCGCCAGCAGCACGACTCCGGGACTAGCTTTATACGAGCAGTACTTC. The encoded protein is CASSTTPGLALYEQYF.

The chain combines TRBV7-2 with TRBJ2-1; 13 bases line up with TRBD2. J gave up 9 bases and V 5 bases, and 7 bases lay outside the gene matches. Germline CDR1 and CDR2: SGHTA and FQGNSA. CDR3 size: 15 residues. The CDR3 here is CASSDGLAGVSEQFF. The CDR3 DNA reads as TGTGCCAGCAGCGATGGACTAGCGGGAGTCAGTGAGCAGTTCTTC.

This chain links TRBV11-3 with TRBJ2-1; 7 nucleotides match TRBD1. V was clipped by 1 base and J by 7 bases; unmatched bases: 13. Germline V lookup: CDR1 SGHNT, CDR2 YENEEA. This CDR3 contains 17 residues. CDR3 amino acids: CASSLGGRQGLGNEQFF. Written as DNA, the CDR3 is TGTGCCAGCAGCTTAGGGGGGCGACAGGGCTTGGGTAATGAGCAGTTCTTC.

The chain is built from TRBV19 and TRBJ2-7; D might be TRBD1 (6 bases). Trimming shortened V by 7 bases and J by 3 bases, and 22 bases separated the two germline ends. This CDR3 region has 16 residues. CDR1 is LNHDA and CDR2 is SQIVND in the germline V gene (reference sequence). The CDR3 loop is CASKDTGLSNNYEQYF. CDR3 in DNA: TGTGCCAGTAAGGACACAGGGTTAAGTAATAACTACGAGCAGTACTTC. The variable domain in full, with the rest retrieved from reference TRBV19 and TRBJ2-7, is DGGITQSPKYLFRKEGQNVTLSCEQNLNHDAMYWYRQDPGQGLRLIYYSQIVNDFQKGDIAEGYSVSREKKESFPLTVTSAQKNPTAFYLCASKDTGLSNNYEQYFGPGTRLTVT.

J is TRBJ1-1 and V is TRBV27; 10 bases align to TRBD1. Germline CDR1 and CDR2: MNHEY and SMNVEV (reference sequence). This CDR3 spans 12 amino acids. V dropped 7 bases and J dropped 12; count of bases not matched to a gene: 8. The CDR3 is CASTLRTGGTFF. The DNA of the CDR3 is TGTGCCAGCACCCTCAGGACAGGGGGAACTTTCTTT.

The chain is built from TRBV11-3 and TRBJ2-1, with TRBD2 identical over 7 bases. CDR3 length: 15 amino acids. J lost 8 bases, V lost 1 base, and 8 bases had no gene match. Germline V gene lookup returns CDR1 SGHNT and CDR2 YENEEA. As DNA, the CDR3 is TGTGCCAGCAGCTTAGGGACTAGTCTTCTCGATGAGCAGTTCTTC. Translation gives CASSLGTSLLDEQFF.

The chain joins TRBV28 to TRBJ1-6, with 7 bases identical to TRBD1. The germline CDR1 and CDR2 sequences are MDHEN and SYDVKM. This CDR3 spans 15 amino acids. Losses at the gene ends were 5 bases for V and 7 bases for J; bases not matched to a gene: 8. The CDR3 coding sequence is TGTGCCAGCAGTCCTCGGACAGGCGCAAATTCACCCCTCCACTTT. Its translation: CASSPRTGANSPLHF.

This clone was seen a single time. V and J are TRBV5-4 and TRBJ2-7; 11 nucleotides match TRBD2. Germline values: CDR1 SGHNT, CDR2 YYREEE (reference sequence). The CDR3 consists of 15 residues. V lost 0 bases and J lost 2; bases outside the gene matches: 1. CDR3 coding DNA: TGTGCCAGCAGCTTGGCGACTAGCGGGGCCTACGAGCAGTACTTC. Protein sequence: CASSLATSGAYEQYF.